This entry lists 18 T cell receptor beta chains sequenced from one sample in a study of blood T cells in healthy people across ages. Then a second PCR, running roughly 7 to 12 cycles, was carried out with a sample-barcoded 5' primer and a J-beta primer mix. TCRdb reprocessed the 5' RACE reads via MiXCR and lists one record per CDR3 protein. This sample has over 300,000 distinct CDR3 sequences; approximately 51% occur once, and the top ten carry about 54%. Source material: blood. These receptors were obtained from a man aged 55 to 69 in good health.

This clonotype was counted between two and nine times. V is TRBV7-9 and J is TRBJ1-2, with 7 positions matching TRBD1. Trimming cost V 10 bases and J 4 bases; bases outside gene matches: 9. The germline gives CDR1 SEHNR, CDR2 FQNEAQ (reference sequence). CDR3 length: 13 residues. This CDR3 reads CAIEGALGYGYTF. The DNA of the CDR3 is TGTGCCATCGAGGGGGCATTGGGCTATGGCTACACCTTC.

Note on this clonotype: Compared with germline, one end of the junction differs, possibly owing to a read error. The CDR3: CASTSTAGANGELFF. In nucleotides, the CDR3 is TGTGCTAGCACCTCGACTGCGGGGGCAAACGGGGAGCTGTTTTTT. This chain joins TRBV25-1 and TRBJ2-2, with a tentative D call TRBD2 (7 bases). CDR1 MGHDK and CDR2 SYGVNS come from the germline V gene. The CDR3 length is 15 residues.

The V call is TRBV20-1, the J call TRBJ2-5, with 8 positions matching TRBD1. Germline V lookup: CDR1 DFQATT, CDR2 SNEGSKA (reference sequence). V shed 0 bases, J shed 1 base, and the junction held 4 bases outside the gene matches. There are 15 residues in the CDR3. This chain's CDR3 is CSARDGQGAQETQYF. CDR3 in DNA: TGCAGTGCTAGAGACGGGCAGGGGGCCCAAGAGACCCAGTACTTC.

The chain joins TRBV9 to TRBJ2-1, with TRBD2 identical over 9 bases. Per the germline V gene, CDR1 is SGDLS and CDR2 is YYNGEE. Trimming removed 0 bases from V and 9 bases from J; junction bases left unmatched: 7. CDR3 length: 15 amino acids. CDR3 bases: TGTGCCAGCAGCGTAGGGGCTAGCGGGACGGGTGAGCAGTTCTTC. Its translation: CASSVGASGTGEQFF.

The CDR3: CASSSPASGIYEQYF. In DNA, the CDR3 is TGTGCCAGCAGTTCCCCGGCTAGCGGGATTTACGAGCAGTACTTC. The V gene is TRBV6-2 or TRBV6-3, the J gene TRBJ2-5; 9 nucleotides match TRBD2. The J call is in doubt because the DNA end fits TRBJ2-7 better. Germline-derived CDR1 and CDR2 are MNHEY and SVGEGT. This CDR3 has 15 amino acids.

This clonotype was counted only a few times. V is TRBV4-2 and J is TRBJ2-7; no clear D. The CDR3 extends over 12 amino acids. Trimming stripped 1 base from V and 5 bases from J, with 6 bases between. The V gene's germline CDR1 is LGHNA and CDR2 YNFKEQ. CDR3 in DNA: TGTGCCAGCAGCCAAGGGGTCGACGAGCAGTACTTC. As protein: CASSQGVDEQYF.

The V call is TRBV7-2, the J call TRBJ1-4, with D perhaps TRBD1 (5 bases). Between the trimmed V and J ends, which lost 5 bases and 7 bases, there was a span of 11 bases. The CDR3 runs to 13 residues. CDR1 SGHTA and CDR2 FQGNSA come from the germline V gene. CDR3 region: CASSAGIGEKLFF. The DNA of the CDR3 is TGTGCCAGCAGCGCAGGGATTGGTGAAAAACTGTTTTTT.

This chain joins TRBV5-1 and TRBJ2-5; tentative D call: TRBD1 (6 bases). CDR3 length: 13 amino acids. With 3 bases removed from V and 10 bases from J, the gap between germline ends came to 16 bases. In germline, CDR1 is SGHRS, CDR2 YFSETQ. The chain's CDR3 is CASSSHRGQLQYF. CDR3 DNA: TGCGCCAGCAGCTCCCACCGGGGACAACTCCAGTACTTC.

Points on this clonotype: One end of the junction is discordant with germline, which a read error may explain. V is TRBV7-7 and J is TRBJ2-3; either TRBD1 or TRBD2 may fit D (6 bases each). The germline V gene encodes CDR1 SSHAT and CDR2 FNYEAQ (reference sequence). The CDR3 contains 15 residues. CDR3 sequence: CASSLRGRGTDTQYF. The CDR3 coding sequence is TGTGCTAGCAGCTTACGGGGGCGTGGTACAGATACGCAGTATTTT.

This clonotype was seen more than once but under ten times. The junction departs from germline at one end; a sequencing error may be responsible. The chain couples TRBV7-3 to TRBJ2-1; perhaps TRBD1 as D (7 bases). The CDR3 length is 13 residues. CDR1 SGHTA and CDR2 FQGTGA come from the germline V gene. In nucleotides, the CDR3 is TGTGCCAGCATCTTACCTCAGGGGGGAGAGCAGTTCTTC. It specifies CASILPQGGEQFF.

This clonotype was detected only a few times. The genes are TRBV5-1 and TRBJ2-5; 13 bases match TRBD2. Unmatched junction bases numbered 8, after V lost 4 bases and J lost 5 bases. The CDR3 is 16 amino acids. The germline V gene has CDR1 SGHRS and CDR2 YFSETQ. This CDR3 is CASSGGLAGLPETQYF. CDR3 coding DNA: TGCGCCAGCAGCGGGGGACTAGCGGGGCTCCCTGAGACCCAGTACTTC.

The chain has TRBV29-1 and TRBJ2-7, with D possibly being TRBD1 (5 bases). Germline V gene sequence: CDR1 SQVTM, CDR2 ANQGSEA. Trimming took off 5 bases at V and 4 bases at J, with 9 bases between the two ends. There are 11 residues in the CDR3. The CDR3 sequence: CSVYRQYEQYF. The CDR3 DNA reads TGCAGCGTTTATCGACAGTACGAGCAGTACTTC.

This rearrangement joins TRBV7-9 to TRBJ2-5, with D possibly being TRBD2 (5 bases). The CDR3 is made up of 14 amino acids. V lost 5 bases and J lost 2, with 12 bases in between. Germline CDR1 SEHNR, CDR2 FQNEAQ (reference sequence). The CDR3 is CASSRNREQETQYF. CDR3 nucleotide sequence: TGTGCCAGCAGCCGAAACCGGGAACAAGAGACCCAGTACTTC.

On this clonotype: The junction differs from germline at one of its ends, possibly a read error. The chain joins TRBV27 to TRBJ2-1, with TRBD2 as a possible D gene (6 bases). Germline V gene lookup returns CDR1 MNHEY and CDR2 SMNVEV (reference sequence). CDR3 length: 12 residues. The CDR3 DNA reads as TGTGCCAGCAAAACGGGAGTTCATGAACAGTTCTTC. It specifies CASKTGVHEQFF.

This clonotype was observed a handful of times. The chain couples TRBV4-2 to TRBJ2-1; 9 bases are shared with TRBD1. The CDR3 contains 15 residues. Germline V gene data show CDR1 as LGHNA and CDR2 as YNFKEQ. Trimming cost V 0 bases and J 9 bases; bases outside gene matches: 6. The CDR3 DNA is TGTGCCAGCAGCCAAGAGGGGACAGGGTCAGGTGAGCAGTTCTTC. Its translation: CASSQEGTGSGEQFF.

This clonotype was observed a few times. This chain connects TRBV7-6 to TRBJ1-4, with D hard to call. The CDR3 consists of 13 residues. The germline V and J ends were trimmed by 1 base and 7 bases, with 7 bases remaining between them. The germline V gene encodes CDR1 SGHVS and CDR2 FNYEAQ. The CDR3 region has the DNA TGTGCCAGCAGCTTAGTTTCGGGTGAAAAACTGTTTTTT. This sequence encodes CASSLVSGEKLFF.

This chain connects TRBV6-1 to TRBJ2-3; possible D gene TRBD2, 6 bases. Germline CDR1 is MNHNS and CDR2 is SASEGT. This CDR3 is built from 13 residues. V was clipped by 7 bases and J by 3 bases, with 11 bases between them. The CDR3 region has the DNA TGTGCCAGCAAAGGGGCGGGGACAGATACGCAGTATTTT. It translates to CASKGAGTDTQYF.

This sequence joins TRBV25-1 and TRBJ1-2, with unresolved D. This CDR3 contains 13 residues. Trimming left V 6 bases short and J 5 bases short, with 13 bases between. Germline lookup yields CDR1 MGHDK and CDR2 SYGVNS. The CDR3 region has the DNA TGTGCCAGCAGAGACGACAAATCGTATGGCTACACCTTC. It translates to CASRDDKSYGYTF.